This is a list of T cell receptor beta chains from one sample in a study of T cells in Graves' hyperthyroidism and ophthalmopathy. MiXCR, run by TCRdb on the multiplex PCR reads, gives a single entry per CDR3 protein. The sample lists about 840,000 distinct CDR3 sequences; over 35% were seen once. Sequenced input: blood. These receptors originate from a man aged 18 to 30 with Graves' hyperthyroidism. Each CDR3 is given with its conserved first and last residue. Each record gives: J gene, D gene, clone size, V gene, CDR3 DNA, CDR3 protein. A D gene is named only where the DNA matches it firmly. The size of a clone is reported for some rows only, either as once, few or many, or as a class for expanded clones.

TRBJ1-2 TRBD1 NA TRBV25-1 TGTGCCAGCAGTGCTAGGGACAGCTATGGCTACACCTTC CASSARDSYGYTF
TRBJ1-6 TRBD1 NA TRBV7-9 TGCGCCAGCAGCCTGGGACAGAGGACACCCCCCCACTTT CASSLGQRTPPHF
TRBJ2-7 NA NA TRBV7-8 TGTGCCAGCAGCTTACGGTTGGGGCAGTACTTC CASSLRLGQYF
TRBJ2-7 NA few TRBV7-9 TGTGCCAGCAGCTCTCCTGGTAGGGGCGAGCAGTACTTC CASSSPGRGEQYF
TRBJ1-2 TRBD1 NA TRBV29-1 TGCAGCGTTGAGAAGACAGGGGGCTACACCTTC CSVEKTGGYTF
TRBJ1-1 TRBD1 few TRBV7-2 TGTGCCAGCAGCTTCTGGAAGGGACAGATGAACACTGAAGCTTTCTTT CASSFWKGQMNTEAFF
TRBJ1-6 NA NA TRBV7-2 TGTGCCAGCAGCTTAGATCCCAGTTATTCACCCCTCCACTTT CASSLDPSYSPLHF
TRBJ1-4 NA many TRBV2 TGTGCCAGCATGGCGGACAAACTGTTTTTT CASMADKLFF
TRBJ1-1 NA once TRBV20-1 TGCAGTGCTAGTACCTACTCGGTGAACACTGAAGCTTTCTTT CSASTYSVNTEAFF
TRBJ2-5 NA NA TRBV4-1 TGCGCCAGCAGCCAAGACCAGGGGCGGGAAGAGACCCAGTACTTC CASSQDQGREETQYF
TRBJ1-2 NA NA TRBV7-2 TGTGCCAGCAGCTTGGGAGGGAGGGCCGGTGGCTACACCTTC CASSLGGRAGGYTF
TRBJ1-4 NA NA TRBV6-5 TGTGCCACAACAGGGCTGGGCAATGAAAAACTGTTTTTT CATTGLGNEKLFF
TRBJ2-5 TRBD1 NA TRBV7-2 TGTGCCAGCAGCCAAACACAGGGGGCGCCTCGAGAGACCCAGTACTTC CASSQTQGAPRETQYF
TRBJ2-5 TRBD2 few TRBV7-9 TGTGCCAGCAGACTAGCGGGGGGGATCCAAGAGACCCAGTACTTC CASRLAGGIQETQYF
TRBJ2-7 TRBD1 many TRBV10-3 TGTGCCATCGGGGGACAGGGCGACGAGCAGTACTTC CAIGGQGDEQYF
TRBJ1-6 NA few TRBV9 TGTGCCAGCAGCGCCCGGCAGGGGAGAGATTCACCCCTCCACTTT CASSARQGRDSPLHF
TRBJ1-1 NA NA TRBV12-3/TRBV12-4 TGTGCCAGCAGTTTGGTACCTATGAACACTGAAGCTTTCTTT CASSLVPMNTEAFF
TRBJ1-1 NA many TRBV10-3 TGTGCCATCAGAATGGCCGAGGATTACACTGAAGCTTTCTTT CAIRMAEDYTEAFF
TRBJ1-1 NA many TRBV20-1 TGCAGTGCTCCCCGGGACCTTTGGAGCGAAGCTTTCTTT CSAPRDLWSEAFF
TRBJ2-7 TRBD2 few TRBV5-1 TGCGCCAGCACTCCAAGCGGGGACCTGACCTACGAGCAGTACTTC CASTPSGDLTYEQYF